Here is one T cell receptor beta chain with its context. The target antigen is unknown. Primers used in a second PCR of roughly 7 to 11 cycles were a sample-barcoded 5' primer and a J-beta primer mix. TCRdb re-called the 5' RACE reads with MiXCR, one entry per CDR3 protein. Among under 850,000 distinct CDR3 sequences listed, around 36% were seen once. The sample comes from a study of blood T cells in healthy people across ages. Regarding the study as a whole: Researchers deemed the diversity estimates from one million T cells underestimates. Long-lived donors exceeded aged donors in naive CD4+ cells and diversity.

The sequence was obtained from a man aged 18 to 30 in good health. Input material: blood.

The CDR3 reads CASSLNRQEPQHF. CDR3 sequence (DNA): TGTGCCAGCAGCTTAAACAGGCAGGAGCCCCAGCATTTT. The V gene is TRBV7-2, the J gene TRBJ1-5; possible D gene TRBD1, 5 bases. The length of the CDR3 is 13 residues. Germline V CDR1 and CDR2: SGHTA, FQGNSA. V shed 2 bases and J shed 8 bases, with 10 bases lying between them.